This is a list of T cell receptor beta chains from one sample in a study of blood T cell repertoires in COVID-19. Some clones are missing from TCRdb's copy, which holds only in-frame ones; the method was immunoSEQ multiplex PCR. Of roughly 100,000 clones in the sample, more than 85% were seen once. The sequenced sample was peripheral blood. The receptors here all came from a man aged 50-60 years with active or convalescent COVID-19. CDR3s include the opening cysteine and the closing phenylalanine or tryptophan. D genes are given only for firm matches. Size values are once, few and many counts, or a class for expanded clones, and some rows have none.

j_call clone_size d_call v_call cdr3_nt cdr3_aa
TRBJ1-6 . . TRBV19 TGTGCCAGTAGTCTCCTGACAGGAAATTCACCCCTCCACTTT CASSLLTGNSPLHF
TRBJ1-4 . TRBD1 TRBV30 TGTGCCTGGAGTCCCCCTCCCGGGACAGGGGGTGAAAAACTGTTTTTT CAWSPPPGTGGEKLFF
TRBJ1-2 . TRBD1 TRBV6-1 TGTGCCAGCAGTGAGAGGGGTCAGGACAGGGTTCGGGGCTACACCTTC CASSERGQDRVRGYTF
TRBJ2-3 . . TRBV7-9 TGTGCCAGCAGAACCTGGACGGGGTTCACAGATACGCAGTATTTT CASRTWTGFTDTQYF
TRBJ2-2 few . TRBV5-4 TGTGCCAGCAGTACTGGGGGCCATTCGAACACCGGGGAGCTGTTTTTT CASSTGGHSNTGELFF
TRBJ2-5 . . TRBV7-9 TGTGCCAGCAGCTTTGAGGGACATTCAGGAGAGACCCAGTACTTC CASSFEGHSGETQYF
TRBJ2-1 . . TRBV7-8 TGTGCCAGCAGTGGAGGTCCCTCCTACAATGAGCAGTTCTTC CASSGGPSYNEQFF
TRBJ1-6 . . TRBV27 TGTGCCAGCACGGTAGACCTAGGAAATAATTCACCCCTCCACTTT CASTVDLGNNSPLHF
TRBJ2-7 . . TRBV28 TGTGCCAGCAGTCCCGCGGGAAGGGGGCTTATCTACGAGCAGTACTTC CASSPAGRGLIYEQYF
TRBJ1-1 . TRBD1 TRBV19 TGTGCCAGTAGTATAACAGGGGGGAATACTGAAGCTTTCTTT CASSITGGNTEAFF
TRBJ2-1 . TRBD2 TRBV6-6 TGTGCCAGCAGTTCCTCTAGCGGGGGTAATGAGCAGTTCTTC CASSSSSGGNEQFF
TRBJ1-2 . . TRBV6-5 TGTGCCAGCAGCCCCGGGACAACCTATGGCTACACCTTC CASSPGTTYGYTF
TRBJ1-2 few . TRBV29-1 TGCAGCGTCAGAACAGGGCTCTACTATGGCTACACCTTC CSVRTGLYYGYTF
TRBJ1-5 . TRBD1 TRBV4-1 TGCGCCAGCAGCCAGGGACAGGGAGGTGATCAGCCCCAGCATTTT CASSQGQGGDQPQHF
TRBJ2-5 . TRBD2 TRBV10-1 TGCGCCAGCAGTGAGCGACTAGCGGGAGAGACCCAGTACTTC CASSERLAGETQYF
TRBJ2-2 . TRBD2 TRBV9 TGTGCCAGCAGCCCAAAATATAAAGGACTAGCGGGCGACACCGGGGAGCTGTTTTTT CASSPKYKGLAGDTGELFF
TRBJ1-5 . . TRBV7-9 TGTGCCAGCAGCTTTGGACAGAATCAGCCCCAGCATTTT CASSFGQNQPQHF
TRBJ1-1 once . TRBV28 TGTGCCAGCAGTTTTCGTGGGGGGTACAACACTGAAGCTTTCTTT CASSFRGGYNTEAFF
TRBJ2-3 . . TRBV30 TGTGCCTGGAGTGTACAATGGGATACGCAGTATTTT CAWSVQWDTQYF
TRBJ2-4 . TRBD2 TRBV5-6 TGTGCCAGCACTTCGGGAGGCATTCAGTACTTC CASTSGGIQYF
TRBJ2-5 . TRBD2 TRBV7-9 TGTGCCAGCAGCTTAGGTGTCGCGGGGGGGCAAGAGACCCAGTACTTC CASSLGVAGGQETQYF
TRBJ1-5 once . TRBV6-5 TGTGCCAGCAAGGGTGGGAGCCTGGATCAGCCCCAGCATTTT CASKGGSLDQPQHF
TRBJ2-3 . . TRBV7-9 TGTGCCAGCCTACAGGGGGGGCAAGATACGCAGTATTTT CASLQGGQDTQYF
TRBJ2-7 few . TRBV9 TGTGCCAGCAGCGCAGTGGACTACGGGTATGGCGAGCAGTACTTC CASSAVDYGYGEQYF
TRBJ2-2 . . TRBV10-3 TGTGCCATCAGTGAGTCGAGGGAAAACACCGGGGAGCTGTTTTTT CAISESRENTGELFF
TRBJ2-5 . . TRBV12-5 TGTGCTAGTGGTTCGGACTCGGGAGAGACCCAGTACTTC CASGSDSGETQYF
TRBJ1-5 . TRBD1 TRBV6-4 TGTGCCAGGGCGGTGCCAGGGGGCCTCAATCAGCCCCAGCATTTT CARAVPGGLNQPQHF
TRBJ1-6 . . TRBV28 TGTGCCAGCAGTTTAGGGCAAGATAATTCACCCCTCCACTTT CASSLGQDNSPLHF
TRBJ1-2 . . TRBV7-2 TGTGCCAGCAGCTCCAGTCCTAACTATGGCTACACCTTC CASSSSPNYGYTF
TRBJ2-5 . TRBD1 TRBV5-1 TGCGCCAGCAGCTACCCTCAGGGGGCGGTTTACCAAGAGACCCAGTACTTC CASSYPQGAVYQETQYF
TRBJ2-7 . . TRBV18 TGTGCCAGCTCACATCCGGGGGGCCGCTACGAGCAGTACTTC CASSHPGGRYEQYF
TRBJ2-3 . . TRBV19 TGTGCCAGTAGTATAGATCTTATTACGGCAGATACGCAGTATTTT CASSIDLITADTQYF
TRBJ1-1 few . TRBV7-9 TGTGCCAGCAGCCAGGAAGGGGGAGCTTTCTTT CASSQEGGAFF
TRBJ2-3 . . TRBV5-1 TGCGCCAGCAGCCCACAGGGTTTGGGCAGCACAGATACGCAGTATTTT CASSPQGLGSTDTQYF
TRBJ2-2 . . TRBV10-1 TGCGCCAGCATGGACAGGAACACCGGGGAGCTGTTTTTT CASMDRNTGELFF
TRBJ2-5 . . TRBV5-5 TGTGCCAGCGAGGCAGGGGTGTTCGAGACCCAGTACTTC CASEAGVFETQYF
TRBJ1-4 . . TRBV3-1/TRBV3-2 TGTGCCAGCAGCCAAAAAGGGGGGGATGAAAAACTGTTTTTT CASSQKGGDEKLFF
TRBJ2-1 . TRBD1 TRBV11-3 TGTGCCAGCAGCTTCTCGACAGGGAGCAATGAGCAGTTCTTC CASSFSTGSNEQFF
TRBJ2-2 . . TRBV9 TGTGCCAGCAGCGTAGAAGGGGCCTCATACGGGGAGCTGTTTTTT CASSVEGASYGELFF
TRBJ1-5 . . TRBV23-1 TGCGCCAGCAGTCGGATCGGTCGGGGGGCGAGGAGCAATCAGCCCCAGCATTTT CASSRIGRGARSNQPQHF
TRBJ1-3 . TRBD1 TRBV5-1 TGCGCCAGCAGGCCTGGACAGGGGGCTGGAAACACCATATATTTT CASRPGQGAGNTIYF
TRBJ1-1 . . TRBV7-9 TGTGCCAGCAGCCACGACAGCTACACTGAAGCTTTCTTT CASSHDSYTEAFF